This paragraph reports one TCR beta chain. The CDR3 runs 16 residues. V lost 4 bases and J lost 5, with 20 bases in between. CDR1 and CDR2 (germline): KGHSH, LQKENI. The sample originates from a study of blood T cell repertoires in COVID-19. Here immunoSEQ multiplex PCR was the method, and the copy in TCRdb shows in-frame clones only, minus some. The sample has around 220,000 clones, around 90% seen once. The chain carries TRBV18 and TRBJ1-2; possibly TRBD1 for D (6 bases). Sample: PBMCs or T cells enriched from blood (not recorded which). The sequence came from a woman under 40 with acute COVID-19. The CDR3 DNA reads as TGTGCCAGCTCACTAGATCCGAGGACAGTCGGGTATGGCTACACCTTC. It yields the protein CASSLDPRTVGYGYTF.